The clone carrying this T cell receptor beta chain was detected once. Authors' methods: It was from reference gene primer amplification that nucleated cell counts were estimated. TCRdb's copy holds only in-frame clones and misses some; the assay was immunoSEQ multiplex PCR. The DNA was the basis for D and trimming; V, J and clone size are from that table. The table includes 85,000 to 100,000 clones, 65% to 90% detected once. This sample is part of a study of blood T cell repertoires in COVID-19. Study background: Whether acute or convalescent, the COVID-19 samples came from the United States, Italy and Spain. The cDNA or gDNA used as material had been derived from T cells, B-cell-depleted T cells, or PBMCs.

The sequence came from a man between 60 and 70 years old with acute or convalescent COVID-19. Material: peripheral blood.

As DNA, the CDR3 is TGTGCCAGCAGCCAAGGTTTGCCAGATGCTAATGAAAAACTGTTTTTT. Amino acids: CASSQGLPDANEKLFF. This chain uses TRBV3-1 (or the pseudogene TRBV3-2) with TRBJ1-4; D uncertain. Trimming took off 1 base at V and 3 bases at J, with 12 bases between the two ends. Germline V gene lookup returns CDR1 LGHDT and CDR2 YNNKEL (reference sequence). This CDR3 has 16 amino acids.